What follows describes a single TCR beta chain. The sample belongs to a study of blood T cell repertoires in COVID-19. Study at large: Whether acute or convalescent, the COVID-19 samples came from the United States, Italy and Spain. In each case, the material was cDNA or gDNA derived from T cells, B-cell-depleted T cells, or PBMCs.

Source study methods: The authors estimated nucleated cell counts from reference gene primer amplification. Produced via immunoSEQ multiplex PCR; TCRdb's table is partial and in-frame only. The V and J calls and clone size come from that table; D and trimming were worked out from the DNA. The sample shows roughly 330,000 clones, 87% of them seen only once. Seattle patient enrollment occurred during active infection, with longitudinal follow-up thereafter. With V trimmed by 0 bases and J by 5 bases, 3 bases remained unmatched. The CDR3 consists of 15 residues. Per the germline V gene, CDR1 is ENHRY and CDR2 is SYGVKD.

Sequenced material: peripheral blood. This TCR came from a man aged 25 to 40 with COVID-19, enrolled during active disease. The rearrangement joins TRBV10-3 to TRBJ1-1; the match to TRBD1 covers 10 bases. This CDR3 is CAISESTGGATEAFF. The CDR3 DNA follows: TGTGCCATCAGTGAGTCGACAGGGGGCGCGACTGAAGCTTTCTTT.